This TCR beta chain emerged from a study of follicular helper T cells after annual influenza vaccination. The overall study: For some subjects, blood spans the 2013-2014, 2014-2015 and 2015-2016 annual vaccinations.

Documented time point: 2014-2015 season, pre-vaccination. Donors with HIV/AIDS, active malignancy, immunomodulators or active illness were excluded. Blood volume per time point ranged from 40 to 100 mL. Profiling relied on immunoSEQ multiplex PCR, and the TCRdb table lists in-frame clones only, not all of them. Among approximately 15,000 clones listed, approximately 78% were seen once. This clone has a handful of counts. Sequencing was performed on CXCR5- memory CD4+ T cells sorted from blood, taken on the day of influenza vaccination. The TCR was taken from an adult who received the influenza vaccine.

The CDR3: CASSLLKGRNTIYF. In DNA, the CDR3 is TGTGCCAGCAGTTTACTCAAGGGGAGAAACACCATATATTTT. V gene TRBV6-5 combines with J gene TRBJ1-3; D is possibly TRBD1 (5 bases). This CDR3 is 14 amino acids long. Trimming shortened V by 4 bases and J by 5 bases, and 12 bases separated the two germline ends. Per the germline V gene, CDR1 is MNHEY and CDR2 is SVGAGI.